The 26 T cell receptor beta chains below all came from one sample that was sequenced in a study of human T cells and chemical hapten exposure (dated by TCRdb to about 2021). The library came from RACE. These reads were obtained on a NextSeq 500. The public reads were reanalyzed by TCRdb: fastp trimming at Q25, MiXCR alignment, in-frame beta chains only. When rows share a CDR3 protein, they turn into one entry using the most common DNA and genes. This sample gives 60,000 to 75,000 distinct CDR3 sequences in total; approximately 6.7% of them show up just once. The ten top clones hold 1.5% to 2% of the sample. The time point label on this specimen signifies: pre-sensitization, week 0. The treatment or condition tag for this specimen amounts to: therapeutic diphenylcyclopropenone sensitization with weekly scalp DPC. The material was whole blood, obtained in connection with sensitization to the hapten diphenylcyclopropenone (DPC). These receptors came from a woman aged 25 to 45 with alopecia areata. Some clones in this sample may be carry-over from other donors' samples.

There are many counts of this clonotype. The gene calls are TRBV20-1 and TRBJ2-3; possibly TRBD2 for D (5 bases). Germline values: CDR1 DFQATT, CDR2 SNEGSKA (reference sequence). CDR3 length: 16 amino acids. Trimming pared 4 bases from V and 3 bases from J, leaving 20 bases between. Here the CDR3 reads CSATGVSGEVTDTQYF. The CDR3 DNA reads TGCAGTGCTACAGGCGTCAGCGGAGAGGTAACAGATACGCAGTATTTT.

This clonotype was detected ten times or more. The J gene is TRBJ1-1, the V gene TRBV20-1; D uncertain. In germline, CDR1 is DFQATT, CDR2 SNEGSKA (reference sequence). With 8 bases removed from V and 10 bases from J, the gap between germline ends came to 26 bases. The CDR3 is 14 amino acids. CDR3 coding DNA: TGCAGTTCGACCCTCCCCGTGCTAGAGAATCTAGCTTTCTTT. As protein: CSSTLPVLENLAFF.

This clonotype has a count of ten or more. The J gene is TRBJ2-1, the V gene TRBV24-1; possibly TRBD1 for D (5 bases). CDR3 length: 13 residues. Germline CDR1 reads KGHDR; CDR2 reads SFDVKD. V lost 2 bases to trimming and J lost 8 bases, with 9 bases between them. CDR3 sequence: CATSDSARDEQFF. CDR3 coding DNA: TGTGCCACCAGTGATTCCGCCAGGGATGAGCAGTTCTTC.

The sample holds one count of this clonotype. The chain carries TRBV30 and TRBJ2-5, with no clear D. The CDR3 runs to 12 residues. Trimming cost V 3 bases and J 1 base, with 6 bases left between them. Germline CDR1 and CDR2: GTSNPN and SVGIG (reference sequence). In nucleotides, the CDR3 is TGTGCCTGGAGCGATATCCAAGAGACCCAGTACTTC. Its translation: CAWSDIQETQYF.

This clonotype was observed at least ten times. The chain couples TRBV3-1 to TRBJ1-1; 7 nucleotides agree with TRBD1. This CDR3 has 16 amino acids. Germline loops: CDR1 LGHDT, CDR2 YNNKEL (reference sequence). Trimming at V came to 2 bases and at J to 2 bases, leaving 8 bases not matched to a gene. The CDR3 nucleotides read TGTGCCAGCAGCCAATGGAGGGGGCCGGGCAACACTGAAGCTTTCTTT. It translates to CASSQWRGPGNTEAFF.

This clonotype was recorded many times. The chain links TRBV30 to TRBJ1-1; D remains ambiguous. V was trimmed by 4 bases and J by 8 bases, leaving 14 bases between them. Germline CDR1 reads GTSNPN; CDR2 reads SVGIG (reference sequence). There are 12 residues in the CDR3. CDR3 sequence (DNA): TGTGCCTGGATGGGCAGGAGCAACGAAGCTTTCTTT. This codes for CAWMGRSNEAFF.

This clonotype occurred many times. The rearrangement uses TRBV20-1 and TRBJ1-1; the D is unclear. The CDR3 extends over 12 amino acids. V was clipped by 6 bases and J by 7 bases, with 15 bases between them. The germline gives CDR1 DFQATT, CDR2 SNEGSKA (reference sequence). The CDR3 DNA reads as TGCAGTGCCGCCGGAAGAGCCGGTGAAGCTTTCTTT. Translation: CSAAGRAGEAFF.

This clonotype was counted between two and nine times. The rearrangement joins TRBV30 to TRBJ2-2, with no clear D. V dropped 0 bases and J dropped 4 bases, with 9 bases sitting between them. CDR1 GTSNPN and CDR2 SVGIG come from the germline V gene (reference sequence). The CDR3 consists of 14 residues. As DNA, the CDR3 is TGTGCCTGGAGTGTAGGCCAGGTCACCGGGGAGCTGTTTTTT. This gives the protein CAWSVGQVTGELFF.

To note about this clonotype: A single base separates this from a much larger clone, so it may be a read error. V is TRBV2 and J is TRBJ1-4; D gene ambiguous. Germline V CDR1 and CDR2: SNHLY, FYNNEI. The CDR3 extends over 15 amino acids. V shed 2 bases and J shed 7 bases, with 14 bases lying between them. The CDR3 loop reads CASSEMSSAGEKLFF. In nucleotides, the CDR3 is TGTGCCAGCAGTGAAATGAGCTCGGCGGGTGAAAAACTGTTTTTT.

The table lists this clonotype with many counts. This chain links TRBV4-2 with TRBJ2-5; D gene uncertain. Trimming took off 4 bases at V and 0 bases at J, with 6 bases between the two ends. The CDR3 runs to 13 residues. Germline V lookup: CDR1 LGHNA, CDR2 YNFKEQ. The CDR3 region is CASSPSYQETQYF. DNA of the CDR3: TGTGCCAGCAGCCCGTCTTACCAAGAGACCCAGTACTTC.

This clonotype was found many times. This sequence joins TRBV7-9 and TRBJ1-2; D remains unclear. Looked up from germline, CDR1 is SEHNR and CDR2 is FQNEAQ (reference sequence). The length of the CDR3 is 15 residues. The V gene lost 2 bases and the J gene lost 5 bases, with 15 bases spanning the gap. The CDR3 is CASSLLTAEGYGYTF. CDR3 in DNA: TGTGCCAGCAGCTTACTCACAGCGGAGGGATATGGCTACACCTTC.

As for this clonotype: A much larger clone differs from this one at a single base, so this may be a read error. The V gene is TRBV5-6, the J gene TRBJ1-1, with 7 bases that match TRBD1. CDR3 size: 16 residues. With V trimmed by 4 bases and J by 1 base, 10 bases remained unmatched. Per germline, CDR1 SGHDT and CDR2 YYEEEE. Here the CDR3 DNA reads TGTGCCAGCAGCCCTTCCGGGACAGTCTCGAACACTGAAGCTTTCTTT. It translates to CASSPSGTVSNTEAFF.

This clonotype has ten or more counts. The chain's CDR3 is CASSNSGNTGELFF. CDR3 bases: TGTGCCAGCAGTAATAGCGGGAACACCGGGGAGCTGTTTTTT. This chain links TRBV7-9 with TRBJ2-2; possibly TRBD2 for D (6 bases). The CDR3 length is 14 residues. Deletions cut 6 bases from V and 1 base from J, with 9 bases between. The germline V gene has CDR1 SEHNR and CDR2 FQNEAQ (reference sequence).

This clonotype was observed many times. The gene calls are TRBV29-1 and TRBJ2-7; a weak D match, TRBD2 (6 bases). The V and J ends lost 4 bases and 0 bases respectively, with 13 bases between them. There are 14 residues in the CDR3. CDR1 and CDR2 (germline): SQVTM, ANQGSEA. CDR3 DNA sequence: TGCAGCGTTGCACGCGGGGTCAACTCCTACGAGCAGTACTTC. Encoded protein: CSVARGVNSYEQYF.

In its sample, this clonotype was seen a few times. This chain uses TRBV10-3 with TRBJ1-1, with 9 bases that match TRBD1. CDR3 length: 17 amino acids. Germline-derived CDR1 and CDR2 are ENHRY and SYGVKD. J lost 0 bases, V lost 8 bases, and 13 bases had no gene match. This chain's CDR3 is CAIGQGSGSDMNTEAFF. In DNA, the CDR3 is TGTGCCATCGGACAGGGGAGTGGGAGCGACATGAACACTGAAGCTTTCTTT.

In this sample, this clonotype turned up a few times. The chain couples TRBV2 to TRBJ1-5; D is unclear. V lost 7 bases and J 5 bases, leaving 3 bases between the germline ends. The germline gives CDR1 SNHLY, CDR2 FYNNEI. The CDR3 is 10 residues long. The CDR3 DNA sequence: TGTGCCAGCACGGATCAGCCCCAGCATTTT. This encodes CASTDQPQHF.

This clonotype was recorded at least ten times. The chain couples TRBV14 to TRBJ1-2; D call uncertain. The CDR3 contains 14 residues. CDR1 is SGHDN, CDR2 FVKESK, per germline. The germline V and J ends were trimmed by 2 bases and 4 bases, with 11 bases remaining between them. CDR3 region: CASSQNRALYGYTF. CDR3 DNA sequence: TGTGCCAGCAGCCAAAACAGAGCCCTCTATGGCTACACCTTC.

This clonotype occurred many times. This chain connects TRBV20-1 to TRBJ2-3; no reliable D call. The length of the CDR3 is 14 residues. The germline V and J ends were trimmed by 6 bases and 4 bases, with 17 bases remaining between them. Germline V gives CDR1 DFQATT, CDR2 SNEGSKA (reference sequence). CDR3 sequence reads: CSAPRTSTSDTQYF. The CDR3 bases are TGCAGTGCCCCCCGGACCTCAACATCAGATACGCAGTATTTT.

This clonotype was seen at least ten times. The rearrangement links TRBV20-1 to TRBJ2-6; the D gene could be TRBD1 or TRBD2 (6 bases each). Trimming left V 2 bases short and J 2 bases short, with 13 bases between. In germline, CDR1 is DFQATT, CDR2 SNEGSKA (reference sequence). The CDR3 sequence is 16 residues long. CDR3 amino acids: CSARFTGRTGANVLTF. In DNA, the CDR3 is TGCAGTGCTAGATTTACAGGGAGGACTGGGGCCAACGTCCTGACTTTC.

This clonotype was observed many times. This chain uses TRBV16 with TRBJ1-2; D gene uncertain. CDR3 length: 12 residues. Between the trimmed V and J ends, which lost 2 bases and 8 bases, there was a span of 9 bases. The germline V gene encodes CDR1 KGHSY and CDR2 FQNENV. As DNA, the CDR3 is TGTGCCAGCAGCCAAAACCGCGAAGGCTACACCTTC. It specifies CASSQNREGYTF.

This clonotype was counted ten times or more. The V and J genes are TRBV7-9 and TRBJ1-6, with 7 bases identical to TRBD1. CDR1 SEHNR and CDR2 FQNEAQ come from the germline V gene (reference sequence). The V and J ends lost 5 bases and 11 bases, in that order; junction bases with no gene match: 9. The CDR3 consists of 14 residues. CDR3 protein: CASSTTGAEPPLHF. CDR3 nucleotides: TGTGCCAGCAGCACCACAGGGGCTGAGCCACCCCTCCACTTT.

This clonotype was observed many times. CDR3 DNA sequence: TGTGCCAGCAGCCAAGGACCGACAGGGGTTGGATCACCCCTCCACTTT. This sequence encodes CASSQGPTGVGSPLHF. V usage is TRBV4-2 and J usage is TRBJ1-6, with 8 positions matching TRBD1. Germline lookup yields CDR1 LGHNA and CDR2 YNFKEQ. The CDR3 is 16 residues long. V lost 1 base, J lost 10 bases, and 9 bases stayed unmatched.

This clonotype has at least ten counts. This chain uses TRBV5-1 with TRBJ2-2, with 11 bases that match TRBD1. The CDR3 is 16 amino acids. In germline, CDR1 is SGHRS, CDR2 YFSETQ. V trimming: 1 base; J trimming: 4 bases; junction bases outside the gene matches: 3. The chain's CDR3 is CASSLMGQGVTGELFF. CDR3 nucleotide sequence: TGCGCCAGCAGCTTGATGGGACAGGGGGTCACCGGGGAGCTGTTTTTT.

This clonotype occurred many times. The chain carries TRBV29-1 and TRBJ2-7, with 7 bases fitting TRBD1. Trimming removed 6 bases from V and 3 bases from J; junction bases left unmatched: 5. Germline CDR1 SQVTM, CDR2 ANQGSEA. This CDR3 has 12 residues. CDR3 protein: CSVVQGIYEQYF. Here the CDR3 DNA reads TGCAGCGTGGTACAGGGGATCTACGAGCAGTACTTC.

The table lists this clonotype with many counts. V gene TRBV7-9 combines with J gene TRBJ2-5, with 11 positions matching TRBD1. Unmatched junction bases numbered 7, after V lost 5 bases and J lost 5 bases. Germline V lookup: CDR1 SEHNR, CDR2 FQNEAQ (reference sequence). The length of the CDR3 is 15 residues. CDR3 nucleotides: TGTGCCAGCAGCCGGACAGGGGGCAAAGGCGAGACCCAGTACTTC. Residues: CASSRTGGKGETQYF. The variable domain in full, with the rest retrieved from reference TRBV7-9 and TRBJ2-5, is DTGVSQNPRHKITKRGQNVTFRCDPISEHNRLYWYRQTLGQGPEFLTYFQNEAQLEKSRLLSDRFSAERPKGSFSTLEIQRTEQGDSAMYLCASSRTGGKGETQYFGPGTRLLVL.

As for this clonotype: Being one base from a much bigger clone, this may be a read error. The chain combines TRBV11-1 with TRBJ2-1, with D maybe TRBD2 (8 bases). Germline CDR1 and CDR2: SGHAT and FQDESV (reference sequence). CDR3 length: 16 amino acids. V lost 6 bases, J lost 10 bases, and 25 bases lay in between. CDR3 sequence: CASRFTGVAGRGEQFF. The CDR3 DNA reads TGTGCCAGCAGATTTACAGGGGTAGCGGGGAGGGGAGAGCAGTTCTTC.